This entry concerns a single TCR beta chain. The antigen remains undetermined. The germline gene is not matched at one end of the junction; a read error may be the cause. CDR1 is SGHTA, CDR2 FQGNSA, per germline. CDR3 length: 14 residues. This sample is drawn from a study of T cell responses to AZD1222 COVID-19 vaccine. General study points: CD4 TCRs associated with vaccination spanned spike, dominating at 160-218 and 743-854. Donors skewed white British and female; clonal diversity was possibly underestimated.

Assay: immunoSEQ multiplex PCR; the TCRdb copy retains only in-frame clones and omits some. The sample consists of 250,000 or so clones, 85% to 95% of them appearing once. The TCR sequence derives from an adult in good health. The source was peripheral blood, collected on day 0 of AZD1222 vaccination. The rearrangement links TRBV7-2 to TRBJ2-7; 10 positions agree with TRBD2. CDR3 in amino acids: CASSLAGEDYEQYF. The CDR3 DNA reads as TGTGCCAGCAGCCTAGCGGGAGAGGACTACGAGCAGTACTTC.